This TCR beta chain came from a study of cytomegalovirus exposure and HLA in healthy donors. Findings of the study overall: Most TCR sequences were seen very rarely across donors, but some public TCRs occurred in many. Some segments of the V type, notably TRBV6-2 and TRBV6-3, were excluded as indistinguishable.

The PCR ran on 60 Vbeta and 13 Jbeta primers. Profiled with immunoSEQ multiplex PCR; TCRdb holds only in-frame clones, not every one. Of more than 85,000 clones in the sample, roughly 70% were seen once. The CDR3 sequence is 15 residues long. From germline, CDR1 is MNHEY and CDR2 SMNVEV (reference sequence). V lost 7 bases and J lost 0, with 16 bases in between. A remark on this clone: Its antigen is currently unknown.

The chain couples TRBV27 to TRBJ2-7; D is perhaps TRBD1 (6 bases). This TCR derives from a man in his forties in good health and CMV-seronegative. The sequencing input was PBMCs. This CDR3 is CASKGRDTDSYEQYF. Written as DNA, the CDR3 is TGTGCCAGCAAAGGCCGGGACACCGACTCCTACGAGCAGTACTTC.